This T cell receptor (beta chain) was found in a study of cytomegalovirus exposure and HLA in healthy donors. Losses at the gene ends were 7 bases for V and 0 bases for J; bases not matched to a gene: 7. Per the germline V gene, CDR1 is WNHNN and CDR2 is SYGVQD (reference sequence). The CDR3 has 16 residues. Assay: immunoSEQ multiplex PCR; the TCRdb copy retains only in-frame clones and omits some. The sample gives 50,000 to 80,000 clones, around 89% of which show up once; around 1.7% is in the top ten. A remark on this clone: As yet, its antigen is unknown.

Study results and limitations: Per published reports, the classifier diagnosed cytomegalovirus status with high specificity and sensitivity. There were 150 to 200 TCR beta chains listed as cytomegalovirus-associated.

V usage is TRBV10-1 and J usage is TRBJ2-4; 9 bases are shared with TRBD2. The TCR sequence derives from a woman aged 18-30 years in good health and CMV-seronegative. Input material: PBMCs. CDR3 protein: CASIILAGLAKNIQYF. The CDR3, as DNA: TGCGCCAGCATTATACTAGCGGGCCTAGCCAAAAACATTCAGTACTTC.